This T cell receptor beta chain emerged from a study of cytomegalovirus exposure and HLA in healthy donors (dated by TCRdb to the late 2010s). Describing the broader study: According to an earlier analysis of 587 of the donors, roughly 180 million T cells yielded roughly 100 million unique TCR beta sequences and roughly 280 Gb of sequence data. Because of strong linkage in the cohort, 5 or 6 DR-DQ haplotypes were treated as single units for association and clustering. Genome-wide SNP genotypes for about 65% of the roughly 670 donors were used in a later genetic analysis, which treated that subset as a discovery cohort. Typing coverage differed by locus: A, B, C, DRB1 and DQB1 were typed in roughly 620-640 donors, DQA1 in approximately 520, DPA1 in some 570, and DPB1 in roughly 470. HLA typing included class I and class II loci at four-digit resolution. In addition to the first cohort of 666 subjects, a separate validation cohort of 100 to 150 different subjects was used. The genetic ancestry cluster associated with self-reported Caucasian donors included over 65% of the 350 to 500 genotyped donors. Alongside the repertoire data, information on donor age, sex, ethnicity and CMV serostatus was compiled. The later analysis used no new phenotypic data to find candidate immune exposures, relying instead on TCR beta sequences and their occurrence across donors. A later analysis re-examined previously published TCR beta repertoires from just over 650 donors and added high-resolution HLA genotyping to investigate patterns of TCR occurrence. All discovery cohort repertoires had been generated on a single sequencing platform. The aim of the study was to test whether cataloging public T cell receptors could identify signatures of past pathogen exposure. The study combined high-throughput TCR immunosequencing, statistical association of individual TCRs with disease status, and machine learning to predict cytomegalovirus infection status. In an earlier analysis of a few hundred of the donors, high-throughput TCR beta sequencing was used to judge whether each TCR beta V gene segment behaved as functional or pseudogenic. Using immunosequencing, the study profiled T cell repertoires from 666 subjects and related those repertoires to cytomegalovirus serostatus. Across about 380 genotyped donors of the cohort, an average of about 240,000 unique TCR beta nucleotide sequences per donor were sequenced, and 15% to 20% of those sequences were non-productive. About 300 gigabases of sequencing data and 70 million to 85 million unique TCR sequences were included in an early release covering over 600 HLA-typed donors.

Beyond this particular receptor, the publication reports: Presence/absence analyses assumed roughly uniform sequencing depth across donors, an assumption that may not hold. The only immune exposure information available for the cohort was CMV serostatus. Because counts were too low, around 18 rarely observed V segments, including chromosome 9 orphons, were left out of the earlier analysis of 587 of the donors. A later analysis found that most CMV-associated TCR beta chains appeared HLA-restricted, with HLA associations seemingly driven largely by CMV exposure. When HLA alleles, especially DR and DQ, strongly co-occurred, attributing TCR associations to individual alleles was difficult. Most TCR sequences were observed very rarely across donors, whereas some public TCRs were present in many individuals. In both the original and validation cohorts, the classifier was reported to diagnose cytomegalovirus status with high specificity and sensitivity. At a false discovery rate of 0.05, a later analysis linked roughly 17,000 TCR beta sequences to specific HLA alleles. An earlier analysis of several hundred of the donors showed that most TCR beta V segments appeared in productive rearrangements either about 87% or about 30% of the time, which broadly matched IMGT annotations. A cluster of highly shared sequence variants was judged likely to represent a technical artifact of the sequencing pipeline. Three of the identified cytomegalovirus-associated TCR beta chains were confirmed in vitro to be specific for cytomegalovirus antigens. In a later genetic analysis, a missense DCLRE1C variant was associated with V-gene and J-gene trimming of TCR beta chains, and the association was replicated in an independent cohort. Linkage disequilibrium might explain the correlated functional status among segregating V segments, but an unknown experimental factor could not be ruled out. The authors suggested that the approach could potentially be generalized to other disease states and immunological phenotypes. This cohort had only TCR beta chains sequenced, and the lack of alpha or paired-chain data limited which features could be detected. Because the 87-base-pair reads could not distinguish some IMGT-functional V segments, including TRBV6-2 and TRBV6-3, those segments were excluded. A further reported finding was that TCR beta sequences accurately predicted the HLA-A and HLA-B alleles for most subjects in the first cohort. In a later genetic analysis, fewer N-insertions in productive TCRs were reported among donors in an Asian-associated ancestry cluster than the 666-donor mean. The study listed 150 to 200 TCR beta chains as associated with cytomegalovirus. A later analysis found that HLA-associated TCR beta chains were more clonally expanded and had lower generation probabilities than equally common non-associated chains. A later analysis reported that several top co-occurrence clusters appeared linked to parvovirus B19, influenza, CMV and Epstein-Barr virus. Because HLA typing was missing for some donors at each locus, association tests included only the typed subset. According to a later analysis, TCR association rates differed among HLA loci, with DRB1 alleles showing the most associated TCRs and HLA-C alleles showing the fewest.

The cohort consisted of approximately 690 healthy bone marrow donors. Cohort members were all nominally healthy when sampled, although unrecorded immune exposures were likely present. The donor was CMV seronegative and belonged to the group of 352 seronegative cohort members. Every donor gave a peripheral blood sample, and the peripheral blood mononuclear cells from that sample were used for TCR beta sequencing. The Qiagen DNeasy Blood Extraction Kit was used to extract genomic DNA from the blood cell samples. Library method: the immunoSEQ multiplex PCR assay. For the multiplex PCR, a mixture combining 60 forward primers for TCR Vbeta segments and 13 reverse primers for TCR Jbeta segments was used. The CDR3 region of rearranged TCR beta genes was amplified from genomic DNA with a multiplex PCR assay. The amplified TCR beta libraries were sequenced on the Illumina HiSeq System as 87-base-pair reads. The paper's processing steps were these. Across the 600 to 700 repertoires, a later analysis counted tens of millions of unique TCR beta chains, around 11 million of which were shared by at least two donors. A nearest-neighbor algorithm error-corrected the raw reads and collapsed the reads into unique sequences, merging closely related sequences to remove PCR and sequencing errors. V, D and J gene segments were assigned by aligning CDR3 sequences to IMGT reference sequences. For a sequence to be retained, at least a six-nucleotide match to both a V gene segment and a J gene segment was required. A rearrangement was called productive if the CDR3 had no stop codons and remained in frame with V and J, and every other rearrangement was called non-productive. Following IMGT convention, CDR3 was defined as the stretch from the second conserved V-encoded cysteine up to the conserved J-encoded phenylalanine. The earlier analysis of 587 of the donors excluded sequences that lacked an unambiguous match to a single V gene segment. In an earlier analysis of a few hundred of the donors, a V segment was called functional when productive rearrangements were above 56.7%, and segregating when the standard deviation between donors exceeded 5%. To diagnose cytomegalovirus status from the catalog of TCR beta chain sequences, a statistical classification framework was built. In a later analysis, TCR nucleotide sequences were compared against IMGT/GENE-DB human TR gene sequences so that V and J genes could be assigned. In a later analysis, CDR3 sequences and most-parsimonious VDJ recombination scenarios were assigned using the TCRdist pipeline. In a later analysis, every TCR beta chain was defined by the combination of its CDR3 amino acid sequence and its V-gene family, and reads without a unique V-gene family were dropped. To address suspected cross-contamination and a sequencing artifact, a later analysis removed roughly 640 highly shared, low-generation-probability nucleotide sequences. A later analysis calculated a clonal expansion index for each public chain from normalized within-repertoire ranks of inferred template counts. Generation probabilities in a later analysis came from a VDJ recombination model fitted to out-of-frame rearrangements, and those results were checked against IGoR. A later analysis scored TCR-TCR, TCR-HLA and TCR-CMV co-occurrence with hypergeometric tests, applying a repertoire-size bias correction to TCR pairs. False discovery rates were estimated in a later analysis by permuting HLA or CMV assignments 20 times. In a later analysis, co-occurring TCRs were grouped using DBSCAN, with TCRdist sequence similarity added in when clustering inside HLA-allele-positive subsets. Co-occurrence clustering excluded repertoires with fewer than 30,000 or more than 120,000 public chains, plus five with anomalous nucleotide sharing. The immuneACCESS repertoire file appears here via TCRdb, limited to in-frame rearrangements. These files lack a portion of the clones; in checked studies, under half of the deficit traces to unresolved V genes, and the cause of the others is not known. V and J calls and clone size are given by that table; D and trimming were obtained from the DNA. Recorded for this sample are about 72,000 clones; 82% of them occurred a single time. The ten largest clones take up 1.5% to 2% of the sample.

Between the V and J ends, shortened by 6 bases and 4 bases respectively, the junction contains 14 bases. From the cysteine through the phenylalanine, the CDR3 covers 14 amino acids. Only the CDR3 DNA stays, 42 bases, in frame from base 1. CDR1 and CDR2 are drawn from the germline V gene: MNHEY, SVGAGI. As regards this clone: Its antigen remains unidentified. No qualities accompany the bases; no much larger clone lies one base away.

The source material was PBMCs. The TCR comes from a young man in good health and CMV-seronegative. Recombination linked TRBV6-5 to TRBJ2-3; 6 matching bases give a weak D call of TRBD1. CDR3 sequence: CASRGGSLADTQYF. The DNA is TGTGCCAGCAGAGGGGGAAGTCTCGCAGATACGCAGTATTTT.